These 30 T cell receptor beta chains share one sample of origin, sequenced in a study of blood T cell repertoires in COVID-19. This table comes from immunoSEQ multiplex PCR, and its TCRdb copy is limited to in-frame clones, with some not included. Seen here are tens of thousands of clones, roughly 90% observed once, and the top ten hold around 1.2%. Sequenced material: peripheral blood. These receptors came from an older woman with acute or convalescent COVID-19.

The chain employs TRBV5-5 and TRBJ2-2; D might be TRBD1 (5 bases). This CDR3 has 15 residues. Deletions cut 1 base from V and 0 bases from J, with 7 bases between. Per the germline V gene, CDR1 is SGHKS and CDR2 is YYEKEE (reference sequence). The DNA of the CDR3 is TGTGCCAGCAGCTTGACAGGTTCGAACACCGGGGAGCTGTTTTTT. Translating it yields CASSLTGSNTGELFF.

The genes are TRBV5-4 and TRBJ2-2; D remains unclear. Germline CDR1 reads SGHNT; CDR2 reads YYREEE (reference sequence). The CDR3 contains 15 residues. With 3 bases removed from V and 0 bases from J, the gap between germline ends came to 9 bases. This CDR3 reads CASSSDFANTGELFF. Written as DNA, the CDR3 is TGTGCCAGCAGCTCTGACTTCGCGAACACCGGGGAGCTGTTTTTT.

V and J are TRBV6-5 and TRBJ1-4; D possibly corresponds to TRBD1 (6 bases). Trimming removed 6 bases at V and 4 bases at J, with 9 bases between. The CDR3 loop spans 13 amino acids. Germline loops: CDR1 MNHEY, CDR2 SVGAGI. The CDR3, as DNA: TGTGCCAGCAGGGGGACAAGTAATGAAAAACTGTTTTTT. Its protein is CASRGTSNEKLFF.

V usage is TRBV6-5 and J usage is TRBJ1-4; 7 bases line up with TRBD1. The CDR3 spans 14 residues. Trimming cost V 6 bases and J 5 bases; bases outside gene matches: 6. Germline loops: CDR1 MNHEY, CDR2 SVGAGI. CDR3 sequence reads: CASSVTGTNEKLFF. The CDR3 bases are TGTGCCAGCAGCGTGACAGGGACGAATGAAAAACTGTTTTTT.

The chain couples TRBV2 to TRBJ1-5; 9 nucleotides align to TRBD1. Germline CDR1 reads SNHLY; CDR2 reads FYNNEI. This CDR3 is 14 amino acids long. Germline trimming cut 4 bases from V and 7 bases from J; bases unmatched to any gene: 5. CDR3 protein: CASSGGQGWQPQHF. The CDR3 coding sequence is TGTGCCAGCAGTGGGGGACAGGGTTGGCAGCCCCAGCATTTT.

The chain employs TRBV19 and TRBJ2-2, with D uncertain. CDR3 length: 15 residues. Per the germline V gene, CDR1 is LNHDA and CDR2 is SQIVND (reference sequence). V lost 1 base, J lost 0 bases, and 6 bases lay in between. The CDR3 region is CASSIAVANTGELFF. The DNA of the CDR3 is TGTGCCAGTAGTATAGCGGTCGCGAACACCGGGGAGCTGTTTTTT.

The chain has TRBV6-1 and TRBJ1-5, with 7 bases lining up with TRBD1. With 1 base clipped from V and 2 bases from J, the junction kept 5 bases outside the gene matches. CDR3 length equals 16 residues. Germline-derived CDR1 and CDR2 are MNHNS and SASEGT. CDR3 sequence: CASSEGVGGGNQPQHF. The CDR3 coding sequence is TGTGCCAGCAGTGAAGGGGTAGGGGGCGGCAATCAGCCCCAGCATTTT.

The chain has TRBV5-1 and TRBJ2-2; possible D gene TRBD1, 6 bases. The V end was cut by 2 bases, the J end by 3 bases, with 11 bases between. The germline V gene has CDR1 SGHRS and CDR2 YFSETQ. The CDR3 is made up of 15 amino acids. The CDR3 DNA reads as TGCGCCAGCAGCTTACAGGGTTGGCACACCGGGGAGCTGTTTTTT. It translates to CASSLQGWHTGELFF.

The J gene is TRBJ2-1, the V gene TRBV6-5; the D gene is possibly TRBD1 (6 bases). CDR1 and CDR2 from the germline V gene are MNHEY and SVGAGI. This CDR3 region has 12 residues. Trimming removed 7 bases at V and 6 bases at J, with 10 bases between. The chain's CDR3 is CASTTGTNEQFF. For the CDR3, the DNA is TGTGCCAGCACCACAGGGACCAATGAGCAGTTCTTC.

The V call is TRBV13, the J call TRBJ2-1, with a tentative D call TRBD2 (6 bases). V lost 2 bases, J lost 8 bases, and 10 bases lay in between. The CDR3 is made up of 13 amino acids. CDR1 and CDR2 (germline): PRHDT, FYEKMQ (reference sequence). DNA for the CDR3: TGTGCCAGCAGCTTACCTAGCGCCGATGAGCAGTTCTTC. This gives the protein CASSLPSADEQFF. Filled out from reference TRBV13 and TRBJ2-1, the complete variable domain reads AAGVIQSPRHLIKEKRETATLKCYPIPRHDTVYWYQQGPGQDPQFLISFYEKMQSDKGSIPDRFSAQQFSDYHSELNMSSLELGDSALYFCASSLPSADEQFFGPGTRLTVL.

Note on this clone: At one end the junction does not follow the germline gene, possibly because of a read error. The chain recombines TRBV28 with TRBJ1-5; TRBD1 agrees at 7 bases. Germline V lookup: CDR1 MDHEN, CDR2 SYDVKM. The CDR3 runs 14 residues. The CDR3 nucleotides are TGTGCCTGCAGCCCGGGACAGTTCAATCAGCCCCAGCATTTT. Translation gives CACSPGQFNQPQHF.

This clone showed up just once. CDR3 coding DNA: TGTGCCAGCAGCCCCTTTCGTAATACGCAGTATTTT. Residues: CASSPFRNTQYF. J is TRBJ2-3 and V is TRBV5-6; D gene unclear. V lost 4 bases and J 7 bases, leaving 10 bases between the germline ends. Germline V gene lookup returns CDR1 SGHDT and CDR2 YYEEEE. The CDR3 covers 12 residues.

The chain carries TRBV5-1 and TRBJ2-2, with 10 bases lining up with TRBD1. J was trimmed by 3 bases and V by 2 bases; bases with no gene match: 4. The CDR3 consists of 16 residues. Germline CDR1 SGHRS, CDR2 YFSETQ. The CDR3 bases are TGCGCCAGCAGCTTCCGAGGGACAGGGGACACCGGGGAGCTGTTTTTT. It codes for CASSFRGTGDTGELFF. The variable domain in full, with the rest retrieved from reference TRBV5-1 and TRBJ2-2, is KAGVTQTPRYLIKTRGQQVTLSCSPISGHRSVSWYQQTPGQGLQFLFEYFSETQRNKGNFPGRFSGRQFSNSRSEMNVSTLELGDSALYLCASSFRGTGDTGELFFGEGSRLTVL.

The chain links TRBV30 to TRBJ1-2, with D uncertain. V lost 3 bases and J 8 bases, leaving 22 bases between the germline ends. This CDR3 contains 15 residues. Germline CDR1 reads GTSNPN; CDR2 reads SVGIG (reference sequence). The CDR3 loop reads CAWSDAGPMRSGYTF. In nucleotides, the CDR3 is TGTGCCTGGAGCGATGCCGGCCCAATGAGGTCGGGCTACACCTTC.

V and J are TRBV3-1 (or the pseudogene TRBV3-2) and TRBJ2-2, with 10 nucleotides matching TRBD2. Germline V gene lookup returns CDR1 LGHDT and CDR2 YNNKEL (reference sequence). The V and J ends lost 1 base and 8 bases, in that order; junction bases with no gene match: 7. This CDR3 is built from 16 residues. The CDR3 DNA is TGTGCCAGCAGCCAAGCGGGACTAGCGCTCCCTGGGGAGCTGTTTTTT. Translation: CASSQAGLALPGELFF.

The chain employs TRBV19 and TRBJ1-4; TRBD1 might be the D (6 bases). Deletions cut 3 bases from V and 8 bases from J, with 7 bases between. The CDR3 consists of 12 residues. CDR1 and CDR2 from the germline V gene are LNHDA and SQIVND (reference sequence). CDR3 nucleotide sequence: TGTGCCAGTAGTATGGACAGAGAAAAACTGTTTTTT. This codes for CASSMDREKLFF.

The J gene is TRBJ1-5, the V gene TRBV18, with TRBD1 matching over 10 bases. From germline, CDR1 is KGHSH and CDR2 LQKENI. CDR3 length: 15 amino acids. Germline trimming cut 2 bases from V and 5 bases from J; bases unmatched to any gene: 3. The CDR3 region is CASSPGTGADQPQHF. CDR3 in DNA: TGTGCCAGCTCACCAGGGACAGGGGCTGATCAGCCCCAGCATTTT. The whole variable domain, remainder taken from reference TRBV18 and TRBJ1-5, is NAGVMQNPRHLVRRRGQEARLRCSPMKGHSHVYWYRQLPEEGLKFMVYLQKENIIDESGMPKERFSAEFPKEGPSILRIQQVVRGDSAAYFCASSPGTGADQPQHFGDGTRLSIL.

This clone occurred once. V gene TRBV18 combines with J gene TRBJ1-2; 11 nucleotides agree with TRBD1. Germline V gene sequence: CDR1 KGHSH, CDR2 LQKENI. CDR3 size: 15 residues. The junction had 1 base not matched to a gene; V was cut back by 3 bases and J by 1 base. CDR3 coding DNA: TGTGCCAGCTCACCGGACAGGGGGCTTAACTATGGCTACACCTTC. This sequence encodes CASSPDRGLNYGYTF.

The gene calls are TRBV27 and TRBJ2-2; TRBD2 agrees at 7 bases. In germline, CDR1 is MNHEY, CDR2 SMNVEV (reference sequence). V shed 5 bases and J 3 bases; nucleotides not matched to a gene: 6. The length of the CDR3 is 15 residues. CDR3 sequence reads: CASSPRGGDTGELFF. The CDR3 nucleotides are TGTGCCAGCAGTCCCCGGGGAGGGGACACCGGGGAGCTGTTTTTT.

This sequence joins TRBV6-1 and TRBJ1-2, with 8 nucleotides matching TRBD1. CDR1 and CDR2 from the germline V gene are MNHNS and SASEGT. The CDR3 contains 17 residues. The ends lost 0 bases at V and 3 bases at J; junction bases unmatched: 9. CDR3 in amino acids: CASSEARAGGAYYGYTF. CDR3 in DNA: TGTGCCAGCAGTGAAGCGCGTGCAGGGGGCGCCTACTATGGCTACACCTTC.

This clone came up once. The chain recombines TRBV15 with TRBJ1-2; no clear D. Deletions cut 1 base from V and 8 bases from J, with 8 bases between. Germline assignment: CDR1 LNHNV and CDR2 YYDKDF (reference sequence). The CDR3 has 12 residues. The CDR3, as DNA: TGTGCCACCAGCAGAGGAGGGATGGGCTACACCTTC. Encoded protein: CATSRGGMGYTF.

This chain connects TRBV2 to TRBJ2-7, with 7 bases matching TRBD2. The CDR3 runs 12 residues. Losses at the gene ends were 8 bases for V and 5 bases for J; bases not matched to a gene: 6. From germline, CDR1 is SNHLY and CDR2 FYNNEI. The CDR3 reads CASGREVHEQYV. CDR3 DNA sequence: TGTGCCAGCGGACGGGAGGTCCACGAGCAGTACGTC.

This sequence joins TRBV20-1 and TRBJ2-1, with D uncertain. V shed 5 bases and J shed 4 bases, with 6 bases lying between them. The CDR3 length is 11 residues. Germline CDR1 DFQATT, CDR2 SNEGSKA (reference sequence). The CDR3 reads CSAPRYNEQFF. The DNA for the CDR3 is TGCAGTGCTCCGCGGTACAATGAGCAGTTCTTC.

The chain employs TRBV7-9 and TRBJ1-2, with no clear D. The germline gives CDR1 SEHNR, CDR2 FQNEAQ (reference sequence). Deletions cut 1 base from V and 3 bases from J, with 6 bases between. The CDR3 totals 13 residues. The CDR3 is CASSLGGDYGYTF. For the CDR3, the DNA is TGTGCCAGCAGCTTAGGTGGAGACTATGGCTACACCTTC.

V and J are TRBV4-2 and TRBJ1-1, with D maybe TRBD1 (6 bases). Trimming took 1 base from V and 7 from J, leaving 16 bases between them. From germline, CDR1 is LGHNA and CDR2 YNFKEQ. The CDR3 is 15 residues long. CDR3 nucleotides: TGTGCCAGCAGCCAAGCCCGATCAGGGGCAAGTGAAGCTTTCTTT. Translation gives CASSQARSGASEAFF.

This clone is a singleton in its sample. This rearrangement joins TRBV4-2 to TRBJ1-3, with no clear D. From germline, CDR1 is LGHNA and CDR2 YNFKEQ. The CDR3 length is 16 residues. V lost 4 bases and J 0 bases, leaving 13 bases between the germline ends. This CDR3 is CASSPSQTTSGNTIYF. The DNA for the CDR3 is TGTGCCAGCAGCCCTTCACAGACTACCTCTGGAAACACCATATATTTT.

J is TRBJ1-5 and V is TRBV19; possibly TRBD1 for D (5 bases). The V and J ends lost 5 bases and 7 bases respectively, with 18 bases between them. The CDR3 runs to 15 residues. Germline loops: CDR1 LNHDA, CDR2 SQIVND (reference sequence). CDR3 sequence reads: CASSQGPPAGQPQHF. The DNA of the CDR3 is TGTGCCAGTAGTCAGGGACCTCCCGCGGGGCAGCCCCAGCATTTT.

The chain has TRBV14 and TRBJ2-1; 8 bases match TRBD2. The CDR3 length is 15 residues. V gave up 4 bases and J gave up 8 bases; unmatched junction bases: 10. In germline, CDR1 is SGHDN, CDR2 FVKESK. The CDR3 loop reads CASSPLTSGSYEQFF. CDR3 bases: TGTGCCAGCAGCCCCTTGACAAGCGGGAGTTATGAGCAGTTCTTC.

This chain links TRBV2 with TRBJ1-1; 7 nucleotides line up with TRBD1. There are 14 residues in the CDR3. CDR1 is SNHLY, CDR2 FYNNEI, per germline. V gave up 6 bases and J gave up 1 base; unmatched junction bases: 5. In DNA form, the CDR3 reads TGTGCCAGCAGCGGGACAGCTAAGAACACTGAAGCTTTCTTT. The encoded protein is CASSGTAKNTEAFF.

The V gene is TRBV19, the J gene TRBJ1-6; a weak D match, TRBD1 (5 bases). V was cut by 3 bases and J by 9 bases, with 15 bases left in between. The germline V gene has CDR1 LNHDA and CDR2 SQIVND (reference sequence). There are 15 residues in the CDR3. Here the CDR3 DNA reads TGTGCCAGTAGTATGGATGGAGGGGTGGGTTCACCCCTCCACTTT. Its translation: CASSMDGGVGSPLHF. The entire variable domain, with the rest obtained from reference TRBV19 and TRBJ1-6, is as follows: DGGITQSPKYLFRKEGQNVTLSCEQNLNHDAMYWYRQDPGQGLRLIYYSQIVNDFQKGDIAEGYSVSREKKESFPLTVTSAQKNPTAFYLCASSMDGGVGSPLHFGNGTRLTVT.